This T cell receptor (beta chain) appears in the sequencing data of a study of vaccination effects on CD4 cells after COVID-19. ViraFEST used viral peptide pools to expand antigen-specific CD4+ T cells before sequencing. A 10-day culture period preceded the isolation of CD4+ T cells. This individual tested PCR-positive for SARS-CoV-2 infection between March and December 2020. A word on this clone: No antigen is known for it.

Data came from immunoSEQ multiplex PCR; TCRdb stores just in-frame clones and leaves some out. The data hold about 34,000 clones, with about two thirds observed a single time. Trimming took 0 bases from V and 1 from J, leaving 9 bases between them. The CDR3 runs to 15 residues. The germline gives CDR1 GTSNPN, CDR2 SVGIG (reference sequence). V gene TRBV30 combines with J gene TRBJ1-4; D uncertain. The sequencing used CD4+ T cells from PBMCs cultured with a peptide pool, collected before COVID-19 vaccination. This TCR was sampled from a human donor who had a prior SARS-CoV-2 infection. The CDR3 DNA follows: TGTGCCTGGAGTGTATTGGGCAGAACTAATGAAAAACTGTTTTTT. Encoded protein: CAWSVLGRTNEKLFF.